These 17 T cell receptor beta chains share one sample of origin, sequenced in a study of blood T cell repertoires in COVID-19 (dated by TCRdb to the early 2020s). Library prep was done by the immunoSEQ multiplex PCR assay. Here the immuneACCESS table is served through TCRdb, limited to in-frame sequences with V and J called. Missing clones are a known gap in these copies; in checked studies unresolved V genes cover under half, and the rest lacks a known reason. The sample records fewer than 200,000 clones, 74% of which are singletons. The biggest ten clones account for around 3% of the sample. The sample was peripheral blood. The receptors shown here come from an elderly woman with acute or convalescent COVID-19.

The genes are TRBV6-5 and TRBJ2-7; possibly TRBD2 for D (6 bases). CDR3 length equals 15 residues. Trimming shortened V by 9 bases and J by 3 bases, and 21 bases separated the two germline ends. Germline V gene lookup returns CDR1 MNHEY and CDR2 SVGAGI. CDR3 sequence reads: CASWDRDSLYYEQYF. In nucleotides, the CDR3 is TGTGCCAGTTGGGACCGGGACTCGTTATACTACGAGCAGTACTTC.

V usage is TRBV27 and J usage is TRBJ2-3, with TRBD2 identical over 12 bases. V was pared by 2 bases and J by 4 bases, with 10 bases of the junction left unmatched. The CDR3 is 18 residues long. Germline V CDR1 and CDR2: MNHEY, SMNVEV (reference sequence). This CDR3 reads CASSLPNPSGRGPDTQYF. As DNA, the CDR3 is TGTGCCAGCAGTTTACCAAACCCTAGCGGGAGGGGTCCAGATACGCAGTATTTT.

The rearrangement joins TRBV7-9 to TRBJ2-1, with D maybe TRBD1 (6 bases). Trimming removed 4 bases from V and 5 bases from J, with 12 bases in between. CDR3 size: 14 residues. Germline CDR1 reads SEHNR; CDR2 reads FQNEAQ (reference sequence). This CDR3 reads CASSSWGQNNEQFF. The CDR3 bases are TGTGCCAGCAGCTCCTGGGGGCAGAACAATGAGCAGTTCTTC.

The CDR3 sequence is CASSLTGEVTGELFF. The CDR3 coding sequence is TGTGCCAGCTCACTAACAGGGGAGGTGACCGGGGAGCTGTTTTTT. J is TRBJ2-2 and V is TRBV18; D might be TRBD1 (7 bases). Germline values: CDR1 KGHSH, CDR2 LQKENI. Trimming pared 4 bases from V and 5 bases from J, leaving 14 bases between. The CDR3 runs to 15 residues.

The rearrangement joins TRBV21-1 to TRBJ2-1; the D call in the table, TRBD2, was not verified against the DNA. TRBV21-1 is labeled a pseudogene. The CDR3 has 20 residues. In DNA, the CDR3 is TGTGCCAGCAGCAAAGTGCGGGACTACCCAACCGAAGTTTCCTACAATGAGCAGTTCTTC. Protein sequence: CASSKVRDYPTEVSYNEQFF.

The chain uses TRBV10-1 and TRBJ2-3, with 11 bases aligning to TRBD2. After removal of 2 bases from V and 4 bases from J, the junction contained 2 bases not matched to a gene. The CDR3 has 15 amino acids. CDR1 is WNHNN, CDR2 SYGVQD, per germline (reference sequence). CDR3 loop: CASSEELAGADTQYF. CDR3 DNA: TGCGCCAGCAGTGAGGAACTAGCGGGAGCAGATACGCAGTATTTT.

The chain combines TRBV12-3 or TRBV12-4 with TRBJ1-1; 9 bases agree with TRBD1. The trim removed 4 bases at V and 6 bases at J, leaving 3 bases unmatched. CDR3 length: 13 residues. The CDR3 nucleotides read TGTGCCAGCAGTTGGGGACAGGGCCCTGAAGCTTTCTTT. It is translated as CASSWGQGPEAFF.

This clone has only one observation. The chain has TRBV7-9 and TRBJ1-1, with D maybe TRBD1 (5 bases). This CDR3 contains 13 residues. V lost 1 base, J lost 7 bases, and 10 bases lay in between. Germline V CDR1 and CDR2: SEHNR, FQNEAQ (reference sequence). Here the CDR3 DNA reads TGTGCCAGCAGCTTAGAGGCAGGGATTGAAGCTTTCTTT. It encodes CASSLEAGIEAFF.

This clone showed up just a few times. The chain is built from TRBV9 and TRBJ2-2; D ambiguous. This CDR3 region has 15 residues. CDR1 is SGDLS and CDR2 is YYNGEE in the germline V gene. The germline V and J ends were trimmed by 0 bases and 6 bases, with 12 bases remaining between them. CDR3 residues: CASSVAGSEAGELFF. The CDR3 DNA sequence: TGTGCCAGCAGCGTAGCTGGCAGTGAGGCCGGGGAGCTGTTTTTT.

The CDR3 nucleotides are TGCGCCAGCAGCGAGGGACAGGAGCCCTACGAGCAGTACTTC. Translation: CASSEGQEPYEQYF. The chain has TRBV5-1 and TRBJ2-7; TRBD1 matches at 8 bases. Germline CDR1 and CDR2: SGHRS and YFSETQ. After removal of 4 bases from V and 2 bases from J, the junction contained 5 bases not matched to a gene. The CDR3 totals 14 residues. The variable domain in full, completed from reference TRBV5-1 and TRBJ2-7, reads KAGVTQTPRYLIKTRGQQVTLSCSPISGHRSVSWYQQTPGQGLQFLFEYFSETQRNKGNFPGRFSGRQFSNSRSEMNVSTLELGDSALYLCASSEGQEPYEQYFGPGTRLTVT.

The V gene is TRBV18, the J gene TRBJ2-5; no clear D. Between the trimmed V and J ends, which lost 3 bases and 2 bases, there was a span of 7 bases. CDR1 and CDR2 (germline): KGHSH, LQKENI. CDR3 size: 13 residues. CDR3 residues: CASSPIGQETQYF. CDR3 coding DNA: TGTGCCAGCTCACCGATCGGTCAAGAGACCCAGTACTTC.

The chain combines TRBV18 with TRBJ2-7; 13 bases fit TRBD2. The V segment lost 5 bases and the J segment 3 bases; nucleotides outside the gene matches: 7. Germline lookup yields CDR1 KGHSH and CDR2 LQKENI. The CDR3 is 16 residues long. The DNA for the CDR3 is TGTGCCAGCTCATATGGGACTAGCGGGAATGTCTACGAGCAGTACTTC. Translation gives CASSYGTSGNVYEQYF.

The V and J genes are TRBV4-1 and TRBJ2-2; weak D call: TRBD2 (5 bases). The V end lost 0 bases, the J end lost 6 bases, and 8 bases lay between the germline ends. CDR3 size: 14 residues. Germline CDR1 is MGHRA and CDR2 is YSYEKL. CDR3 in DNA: TGCGCCAGCAGCCAAGATACTAGAGCCGGGGAGCTGTTTTTT. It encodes CASSQDTRAGELFF.

The CDR3 DNA sequence: TGTGCCAGCAGTTACGTGGGACAGGGCTACGAGCAGTACTTC. This translates into CASSYVGQGYEQYF. The chain uses TRBV6-5 and TRBJ2-7; 9 nucleotides match TRBD1. The CDR3 totals 14 residues. The germline CDR1 and CDR2 sequences are MNHEY and SVGAGI. The junction had 2 bases not matched to a gene; V was cut back by 2 bases and J by 3 bases.

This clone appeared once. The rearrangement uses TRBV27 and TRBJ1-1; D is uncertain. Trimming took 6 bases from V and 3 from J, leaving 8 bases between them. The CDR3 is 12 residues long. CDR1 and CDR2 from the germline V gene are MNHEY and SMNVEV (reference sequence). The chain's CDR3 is CASSRGYTEAFF. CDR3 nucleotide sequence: TGTGCCAGCAGCCGAGGTTACACTGAAGCTTTCTTT.

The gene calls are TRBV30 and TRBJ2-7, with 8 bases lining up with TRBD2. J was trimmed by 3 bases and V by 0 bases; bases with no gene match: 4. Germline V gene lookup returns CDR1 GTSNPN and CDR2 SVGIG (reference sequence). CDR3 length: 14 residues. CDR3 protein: CAWSVREGIYEQYF. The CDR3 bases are TGTGCCTGGAGTGTTCGGGAGGGCATCTACGAGCAGTACTTC.

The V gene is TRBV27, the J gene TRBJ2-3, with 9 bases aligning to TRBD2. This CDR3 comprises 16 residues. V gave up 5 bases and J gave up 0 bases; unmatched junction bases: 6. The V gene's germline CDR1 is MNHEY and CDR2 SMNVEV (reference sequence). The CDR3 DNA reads TGTGCCAGCAGTAACTTAGCGGGAGTAAGCACAGATACGCAGTATTTT. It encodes CASSNLAGVSTDTQYF.